The present T cell receptor (beta chain) was sequenced within a study of blood T cell repertoires in COVID-19 (dated by TCRdb to about 2020). Regarding the complete study: Samples covering the acute and convalescent phases of COVID-19 were provided by collaborators in the United States, Italy and Spain. The material from the prospective study consisted of cDNA or gDNA derived from T cells, B-cell-depleted T cells, or PBMCs. The dataset comprised deeply sampled blood TCRbeta repertoires from subjects exposed to, actively infected with, or recovered from COVID-19. The repertoires were made available in a free public database intended to serve as a resource for research on the immune response to SARS-CoV-2. Samples came from the ongoing ImmuneRACE study (first 160 participants) plus 1,254 subjects from 6 global collaborators. The sample metadata nearly always contained a de-identified subject ID, COVID-19 status, age in years and sex. Where available, HLA class I and class II types were obtained from metadata supplied by the sample provider rather than from assay-based typing.

Participants in the prospective study were aged roughly 18 to 100 years, lived in over 20 United States geographic areas, and enrolled through a virtual design. In the prospective study, participants were assigned to cohorts based on the clinical history participants reported in a screening survey and a study questionnaire. A participant counted as exposed if, within 2 weeks of entering the study, that participant had been in contact with someone who had a PCR-confirmed or clinician-diagnosed COVID-19 case. Each participant in the prospective study had whole blood, serum and a nasopharyngeal or oropharyngeal swab collected by mobile phlebotomists. Over a roughly two-month period, participants in the prospective study had the option of providing additional blood draws and questionnaires. Before DNA extraction, prospective study blood samples were shipped either frozen or at room temperature. The immunoSEQ Assay, a bias-controlled multiplex PCR, was used to amplify TCRbeta CDR3 regions from genomic DNA. The authors' analysis ran thus. Nucleated cell counts per sample were estimated from amplification of reference gene primers within the assay. Sequence reads were collapsed and filtered to measure the absolute abundance of every unique TCRbeta CDR3 rearrangement. Productive Simpson clonality was computed per sample as the square root of Simpson's diversity index over productive rearrangements. In TCRdb, the immuneACCESS table is reduced to in-frame sequences with V and J assigned. These tables do not hold every clone; where another copy was compared, an unresolved V gene accounts for under half, and the others remain unexplained. V, J and clone size reflect that table, while D and trimming were determined from the DNA. In all, the sample holds about 260,000 clones, and approximately 90% of those were seen once. The ten top clones hold 2.5% to 3% of the sample.

Broad study findings and their caveats: The quantity of clinical and demographic metadata differed by source and by participant and was supplied without curation.

In the case of this clone: Its antigen remains unidentified. Base quality data are lacking; no much larger clone is found one base away.

V gives up 0 bases and J gives up 4 bases, and the segment between their germline ends measures 15 bases. The germline V gene sets CDR1 to MGHRA and CDR2 to YSYEKL. The CDR3 runs 16 amino acids, cysteine and phenylalanine included. Kept here is only the CDR3 DNA, which spans 48 bases and is read in frame from base 1. The clonotype comes from a man in his forties who had been exposed to COVID-19. Recombination linked TRBV4-1 to TRBJ1-1; the D gene remains uncertain. Sequencing input: PBMCs or T cells enriched from blood (not recorded which). Here is the DNA: TGCGCCAGCAGCCAAGAAAGTAGGCACCGGGGCACTGAAGCTTTCTTT. This gives the protein CASSQESRHRGTEAFF.